The 14 T cell receptor beta chains listed next were all sequenced from one sample in a study of cytomegalovirus exposure and HLA in healthy donors. Libraries were prepared by immunoSEQ multiplex PCR; TCRdb keeps only in-frame clonotypes and omits some of them. The sample yields under 150,000 clones, roughly nine tenths seen once. Sequences were obtained from PBMCs. Receptors were obtained from a man aged 18 to 35 in good health and CMV-seronegative.

The V call is TRBV6-6, the J call TRBJ1-4; D not resolved. The ends were cut back, 4 bases at V and 4 bases at J, with 7 bases in the middle. The CDR3 extends over 13 amino acids. Germline loops: CDR1 MNHNY, CDR2 SVGAGI (reference sequence). CDR3 DNA: TGTGCCAGCAGTTCCGCAGTTAATGAAAAACTGTTTTTT. Its protein is CASSSAVNEKLFF.

This chain connects TRBV18 to TRBJ1-1; tentative D call: TRBD1 (5 bases). The CDR3 sequence is 15 residues long. CDR1 KGHSH and CDR2 LQKENI come from the germline V gene. V lost 0 bases and J 3 bases, leaving 11 bases between the germline ends. DNA for the CDR3: TGTGCCAGCTCACCACCGTCCGTAGGGGACACTGAAGCTTTCTTT. This sequence encodes CASSPPSVGDTEAFF. The full variable domain, with the rest looked up from reference TRBV18 and TRBJ1-1, is NAGVMQNPRHLVRRRGQEARLRCSPMKGHSHVYWYRQLPEEGLKFMVYLQKENIIDESGMPKERFSAEFPKEGPSILRIQQVVRGDSAAYFCASSPPSVGDTEAFFGQGTRLTVV.

Here the CDR3 reads CAISESGGAVYNEQFF. The CDR3 bases are TGTGCCATCAGTGAGTCTGGGGGGGCGGTCTACAATGAGCAGTTCTTC. This rearrangement joins TRBV10-3 to TRBJ2-1; TRBD2 might be the D (7 bases). V was clipped by 0 bases and J by 3 bases, with 12 bases between them. In germline, CDR1 is ENHRY, CDR2 SYGVKD. This CDR3 has 16 residues.

This clone occurred once. This chain joins TRBV19 and TRBJ2-1; D remains ambiguous. Germline loops: CDR1 LNHDA, CDR2 SQIVND (reference sequence). This CDR3 has 16 amino acids. With 1 base removed from V and 3 bases from J, the gap between germline ends came to 13 bases. The CDR3 nucleotides read TGTGCCAGTAGTATAGGTCCCCGGGTGATCTACAATGAGCAGTTCTTC. Its protein product is CASSIGPRVIYNEQFF. Full variable domain (missing parts from reference TRBV19 and TRBJ2-1): DGGITQSPKYLFRKEGQNVTLSCEQNLNHDAMYWYRQDPGQGLRLIYYSQIVNDFQKGDIAEGYSVSREKKESFPLTVTSAQKNPTAFYLCASSIGPRVIYNEQFFGPGTRLTVL.

The gene calls are TRBV2 and TRBJ1-2; 7 nucleotides align to TRBD1. The V and J ends lost 8 bases and 1 base, in that order; junction bases with no gene match: 4. This CDR3 contains 13 residues. Germline loops: CDR1 SNHLY, CDR2 FYNNEI. As DNA, the CDR3 is TGTGCCAGCCGGGACAGAGTTAACTATGGCTACACCTTC. This gives the protein CASRDRVNYGYTF.

The chain combines TRBV6-5 with TRBJ2-5; D may be TRBD1 (6 bases). This CDR3 is 16 amino acids long. Germline V gene sequence: CDR1 MNHEY, CDR2 SVGAGI. The V and J ends lost 4 bases and 1 base respectively, with 16 bases between them. The CDR3 protein is CASSSPTLTGQETQYF. CDR3 DNA sequence: TGTGCCAGCAGTTCGCCCACCTTGACAGGCCAAGAGACCCAGTACTTC.

V usage is TRBV6-4 and J usage is TRBJ2-1, with 13 positions matching TRBD2. The junction had 0 bases not matched to a gene; V was cut back by 3 bases and J by 7 bases. This CDR3 spans 14 amino acids. Germline assignment: CDR1 MRHNA and CDR2 SNTAGT. CDR3 in DNA: TGTGCCAGCAGTGAGACTAGCGGGGGGAATGAGCAGTTCTTC. This gives the protein CASSETSGGNEQFF.

The rearrangement joins TRBV18 to TRBJ2-3; no clear D gene. V was trimmed by 3 bases and J by 4 bases, leaving 5 bases between them. This CDR3 region has 12 residues. CDR1 and CDR2 (germline): KGHSH, LQKENI. The CDR3 coding sequence is TGTGCCAGCTCACCTCCCGCAGATACGCAGTATTTT. Amino acids: CASSPPADTQYF.

This chain joins TRBV5-1 and TRBJ2-7, with 7 bases matching TRBD2. The CDR3 runs to 14 residues. V was clipped by 0 bases and J by 3 bases; unmatched bases: 3. Germline-derived CDR1 and CDR2 are SGHRS and YFSETQ. In DNA, the CDR3 is TGCGCCAGCAGCTTGGTTGGGGGGGACTACGAGCAGTACTTC. Translation gives CASSLVGGDYEQYF.

The rearrangement links TRBV9 to TRBJ2-7; 10 bases match TRBD1. The CDR3 has 14 residues. Losses at the gene ends were 4 bases for V and 6 bases for J; bases not matched to a gene: 7. Germline V gene sequence: CDR1 SGDLS, CDR2 YYNGEE. For the CDR3, the DNA is TGTGCCAGCAGCCCCGGGGACAGGGGAGGCGAGCAGTACTTC. Protein sequence: CASSPGDRGGEQYF.

In this sample, this clone turned up a few times. The chain is built from TRBV19 and TRBJ2-2, with a possible D match to TRBD1 (5 bases). Germline CDR1 is LNHDA and CDR2 is SQIVND (reference sequence). The CDR3 runs 13 residues. Trimming stripped 6 bases from V and 6 bases from J, with 11 bases between. The CDR3 reads CASSGLGAGELFF. The CDR3 DNA reads as TGTGCCAGTAGCGGCCTAGGGGCCGGGGAGCTGTTTTTT.

The chain combines TRBV18 with TRBJ1-2; tentative D call: TRBD1 (5 bases). Germline assignment: CDR1 KGHSH and CDR2 LQKENI. This CDR3 comprises 15 residues. The V and J ends lost 3 bases and 6 bases respectively, with 17 bases between them. The CDR3 is CASSPRRRGDHGYTF. Written as DNA, the CDR3 is TGTGCCAGCTCACCCCGAAGGAGGGGCGACCATGGCTACACCTTC.

The rearrangement links TRBV5-6 to TRBJ2-7, with D possibly called TRBD1 or TRBD2 (5 bases each). Deletions cut 1 base from V and 7 bases from J, with 6 bases between. Germline CDR1 and CDR2: SGHDT and YYEEEE. This CDR3 contains 11 residues. CDR3 DNA: TGTGCCAGCAGCTTGTGGGGGGAGCAGTACGTC. Translating it yields CASSLWGEQYV.

Notes on this clone: Additional DNA sequences in this sample encode the identical CDR3. V gene TRBV19 combines with J gene TRBJ1-2; the match to TRBD1 covers 7 bases. Germline CDR1 reads LNHDA; CDR2 reads SQIVND (reference sequence). V gave up 3 bases and J gave up 3 bases; unmatched junction bases: 1. The CDR3 has 13 residues. CDR3 DNA: TGTGCCAGTAGTATTACAGGGGACTATGGCTACACCTTC. The encoded protein is CASSITGDYGYTF.